Shown below are 20 T cell receptor beta chains from a single sample sequenced in a study of T cell repertoires in cytomegalovirus infection. Their cognate antigens are unknown. One entry per CDR3 protein, called by TCRdb with MiXCR from the reads. The repertoire has hundreds of thousands of distinct CDR3 sequences, roughly a third of them found once; the top ten carry around a sixth. This specimen consisted of cultured PBMCs, obtained from culture after CMV antigen stimulation. These receptor sequences come from a human donor in good health (CMV status not recorded). Some clones in this sample may be carry-over from other donors' samples.

V is TRBV28 and J is TRBJ2-5, with a weak D call TRBD2 (7 bases). The V end was cut by 5 bases, the J end by 5 bases, with 24 bases between. The length of the CDR3 is 17 residues. Germline assignment: CDR1 MDHEN and CDR2 SYDVKM. Here the CDR3 DNA reads TGTGCCAGCAGTCTTCGCACTAGGGGGGGCCAGCGGGAGACCCAGTACTTC. Protein product: CASSLRTRGGQRETQYF.

In its sample, this clonotype was seen once. Here the CDR3 DNA reads TGCGCCAGCAGCCGCACCGGGACAGGGGGCCGTCAGCCCCAGCATTTT. This translates into CASSRTGTGGRQPQHF. This sequence joins TRBV4-1 and TRBJ1-5; TRBD1 agrees at 12 bases. CDR1 MGHRA and CDR2 YSYEKL come from the germline V gene. This CDR3 has 16 residues. V shed 4 bases, J shed 6 bases, and the junction held 7 bases outside the gene matches.

V usage is TRBV28 and J usage is TRBJ1-2; 8 bases align to TRBD1. Per germline, CDR1 MDHEN and CDR2 SYDVKM. V lost 2 bases to trimming and J lost 7 bases; unmatched junction nucleotides: 15. The CDR3 extends over 17 amino acids. The CDR3 coding sequence is TGTGCCAGCAGTTTAGATCTCGGCGGGAGGGACAGGTTTGGCTACACCTTC. This sequence encodes CASSLDLGGRDRFGYTF.

The V and J genes are TRBV7-2 and TRBJ2-7; 16 nucleotides match TRBD2. CDR3 length: 19 residues. CDR1 and CDR2 (germline): SGHTA, FQGNSA. V gave up 0 bases and J gave up 4 bases; unmatched junction bases: 9. The CDR3 loop reads CASSLAPGLAGGPGYEQYF. CDR3 coding DNA: TGTGCCAGCAGCTTAGCTCCGGGACTAGCGGGAGGGCCGGGATACGAGCAGTACTTC.

On this clonotype itself: A much larger clone sits a single nucleotide away, making a read error possible. The chain employs TRBV7-2 and TRBJ2-1; D possibly corresponds to TRBD2 (6 bases). Between the trimmed V and J ends, which lost 8 bases and 9 bases, there was a span of 11 bases. Germline V gene sequence: CDR1 SGHTA, CDR2 FQGNSA. The CDR3 sequence is 11 residues long. CDR3 nucleotides: TGTGCCAGCGCCAACGGGGGTGAGCAGTTCTTC. It codes for CASANGGEQFF.

This clonotype showed up just a few times. One end of the junction fails to match germline, which may point to a read error. The chain is built from TRBV6-2 or TRBV6-3 and TRBJ2-1; 13 bases are shared with TRBD2. Germline V gene sequence: CDR1 MNHEY, CDR2 SVGEGT. The CDR3 is 12 amino acids. In DNA, the CDR3 is TGTGCCAGCAGAAACGGACTAGCGGGAGTAATCTTC. Protein product: CASRNGLAGVIF.

The rearrangement links TRBV4-1 to TRBJ2-5; no clear D gene. Germline V gene sequence: CDR1 MGHRA, CDR2 YSYEKL. The V and J ends lost 1 base and 2 bases respectively, with 14 bases between them. The CDR3 extends over 16 amino acids. The CDR3 DNA reads TGCGCCAGCAGCCAAGTCGTCACCCGAAGACAAGAGACCCAGTACTTC. This encodes CASSQVVTRRQETQYF.

The chain uses TRBV18 and TRBJ2-5; unclear D gene. Germline values: CDR1 KGHSH, CDR2 LQKENI. With 1 base removed from V and 0 bases from J, the gap between germline ends came to 9 bases. The length of the CDR3 is 15 residues. This CDR3 is CASSPRLHNQETQYF. CDR3 nucleotide sequence: TGTGCCAGCTCACCACGGTTACACAACCAAGAGACCCAGTACTTC.

This clonotype has a count of ten or more. The rearrangement joins TRBV27 to TRBJ1-6, with no clear D. The CDR3 loop spans 14 amino acids. V shed 4 bases and J shed 4 bases, with 8 bases lying between them. CDR1 MNHEY and CDR2 SMNVEV come from the germline V gene (reference sequence). CDR3 DNA sequence: TGTGCCAGCAGTTACAGTTCTTATAATTCACCCCTCCACTTT. Amino acid sequence: CASSYSSYNSPLHF.

CDR3 bases: TGTGCCAGCAGCCCGAGTAGCGGGAGTGGAGAGCAGTACTTC. It translates to CASSPSSGSGEQYF. V is TRBV9 and J is TRBJ2-7; 9 bases are a match to TRBD2. Unmatched junction bases numbered 9, after V lost 4 bases and J lost 7 bases. Looked up from germline, CDR1 is SGDLS and CDR2 is YYNGEE. This CDR3 contains 14 residues.

This clonotype has just a few counts. The genes are TRBV12-3 or TRBV12-4 and TRBJ2-5, with 10 positions matching TRBD1. This CDR3 has 15 amino acids. V lost 6 bases, J lost 5 bases, and 9 bases stayed unmatched. CDR3 in DNA: TGTGCCAGCAGCGACGACAGGGGGCGAAGTGAGACCCAGTACTTC. This translates into CASSDDRGRSETQYF.

The rearrangement links TRBV5-6 to TRBJ2-5; D remains unclear. V lost 5 bases to trimming and J lost 4 bases, with 15 bases between them. This CDR3 has 14 residues. Germline loops: CDR1 SGHDT, CDR2 YYEEEE. In DNA form, the CDR3 reads TGTGCCAGCAGAAACACCGGTCGTGTAGAGACCCAGTACTTC. It codes for CASRNTGRVETQYF.

The chain joins TRBV3-1 to TRBJ2-3, with 12 nucleotides matching TRBD2. Trimming took 5 bases from V and 1 from J; bases not matched to a gene: 13. In germline, CDR1 is LGHDT, CDR2 YNNKEL (reference sequence). This CDR3 region has 19 residues. This CDR3 is CASSFTGLAGGPGTDTQYF. The CDR3 bases are TGTGCCAGCAGCTTCACCGGGCTAGCGGGAGGGCCGGGCACAGATACGCAGTATTTT.

This clonotype was seen only a few times. The chain couples TRBV7-2 to TRBJ2-4; a possible D gene is TRBD1 (6 bases). CDR1 and CDR2 from the germline V gene are SGHTA and FQGNSA. The V and J ends lost 1 base and 7 bases respectively, with 14 bases between them. The CDR3 spans 15 residues. The CDR3 DNA sequence: TGTGCCAGCAGCTTAGGGTCAGGGGCCTTGAACATTCAGTACTTC. Protein sequence: CASSLGSGALNIQYF.

Ten or more counts support this clonotype. One end of the junction fails to match germline, which may point to a read error. The CDR3 coding sequence is TGTGCCGGCAGGGGCGGACCCTTAGCGCCCCAGCATTTT. Amino acid sequence: CAGRGGPLAPQHF. The gene calls are TRBV6-1 and TRBJ1-5; D is possibly TRBD1 (6 bases). Germline CDR1 and CDR2: MNHNS and SASEGT. The CDR3 sequence is 13 residues long.

This clonotype was recorded at least ten times. The chain recombines TRBV7-2 with TRBJ2-5; a possible D gene is TRBD2 (6 bases). Trimming shortened V by 1 base and J by 2 bases, and 11 bases separated the two germline ends. This CDR3 is built from 15 residues. Germline CDR1 is SGHTA and CDR2 is FQGNSA. CDR3 loop: CASSLVASAQETQYF. In DNA form, the CDR3 reads TGTGCCAGCAGCTTAGTCGCTAGCGCTCAAGAGACCCAGTACTTC.

This chain uses TRBV12-3 or TRBV12-4 with TRBJ2-3, with 11 bases identical to TRBD2. With V trimmed by 6 bases and J by 4 bases, 9 bases remained unmatched. The CDR3 has 16 amino acids. The chain's CDR3 is CASRDIAGGLPDTQYF. In nucleotides, the CDR3 is TGTGCCAGCAGGGATATAGCGGGAGGGCTCCCAGATACGCAGTATTTT.

CDR3 bases: TGTGCCAGCAGTGACCAGGGACTAGCGGGAGCCGGGGAGCTGTTTTTT. Amino acids: CASSDQGLAGAGELFF. The chain is built from TRBV25-1 and TRBJ2-2, with TRBD2 matching over 14 bases. Trimming cost V 3 bases and J 6 bases; bases outside gene matches: 3. The CDR3 loop spans 16 amino acids. CDR1 is MGHDK and CDR2 is SYGVNS in the germline V gene.

The J gene is TRBJ2-1, the V gene TRBV7-2; D is unresolved. V was clipped by 5 bases and J by 6 bases, with 11 bases between them. The CDR3 loop spans 13 amino acids. CDR1 is SGHTA, CDR2 FQGNSA, per germline. The chain's CDR3 is CASSRIDRNEQFF. In DNA, the CDR3 is TGTGCCAGCAGCCGAATCGACCGCAATGAGCAGTTCTTC.

This CDR3 is CASSYGDAKNTGELFF. The CDR3 bases are TGTGCCAGCAGTTATGGGGACGCCAAGAACACCGGGGAGCTGTTTTTT. V and J are TRBV6-6 and TRBJ2-2; D tentatively reads TRBD1 or TRBD2 (5 bases each). From germline, CDR1 is MNHNY and CDR2 SVGAGI (reference sequence). Trimming pared 3 bases from V and 1 base from J, leaving 12 bases between. The CDR3 is 16 residues long.